The rows below give T cell receptor beta chains drawn from one sample of a study of blood T cell repertoires in COVID-19. Profiled with immunoSEQ multiplex PCR; TCRdb holds only in-frame clones, not every one. The sample yields about 210,000 clones, 82% seen once. Material: peripheral blood. Receptor source: a woman between 65 and 79 years old with COVID-19, enrolled during active disease. Both conserved end residues are part of each CDR3. D genes are given only for firm matches. A clone size is listed for some rows: how often the clone was seen (once, few, many), or a class if it is expanded.

abundance	v_gene	d_gene	j_gene	CDR3aa	CDR3nt
.	TRBV28	.	TRBJ1-6	CASSLAGAQSNSPLHF	TGTGCCAGCAGTTTAGCGGGGGCGCAGAGTAATTCACCCCTCCACTTT
.	TRBV10-3	TRBD2	TRBJ2-1	CAISDPGLGALDEQFF	TGTGCCATCAGTGACCCGGGACTAGGGGCATTGGATGAGCAGTTCTTC
.	TRBV6-2/TRBV6-3	TRBD1	TRBJ1-2	CASSVPGQGANYGYTF	TGTGCCAGCAGTGTTCCGGGACAGGGGGCAAACTATGGCTACACCTTC
once	TRBV4-2	.	TRBJ2-1	CASSQTYNEQFF	TGTGCCAGCAGCCAGACTTACAATGAGCAGTTCTTC
.	TRBV5-1	TRBD1	TRBJ2-7	CASSLVGRGHAISYEQYF	TGCGCCAGCAGCTTGGTCGGCAGGGGGCACGCTATTTCGTACGAGCAGTACTTC
few	TRBV28	TRBD2	TRBJ2-7	CASRSMERGGYEQYF	TGTGCCAGCAGATCCATGGAGCGGGGAGGTTACGAGCAGTACTTC
.	TRBV27	TRBD1	TRBJ2-7	CASRRTGVGEQYF	TGTGCCAGCAGACGTACAGGGGTCGGCGAGCAGTACTTC
.	TRBV28	.	TRBJ1-5	CASTSPASGNQPQHF	TGTGCCAGCACTTCACCGGCATCGGGTAACCAGCCCCAGCATTTT
.	TRBV30	.	TRBJ2-5	CAWSISQETQYF	TGTGCCTGGAGTATTAGTCAAGAGACCCAGTACTTC
once	TRBV18	.	TRBJ2-1	CASSPPSLSDNEQFF	TGTGCCAGCTCACCACCTAGTTTGTCCGACAATGAGCAGTTCTTC
.	TRBV19	TRBD2	TRBJ2-1	CASSIAGRDEQFF	TGTGCCAGTAGTATAGCGGGGAGGGATGAGCAGTTCTTC
.	TRBV9	.	TRBJ2-5	CASSVGVSRETQYF	TGTGCCAGCAGCGTCGGGGTAAGCCGAGAGACCCAGTACTTC
.	TRBV28	.	TRBJ1-4	CASRQGNEKLFF	TGTGCCAGCAGACAGGGAAACGAAAAACTGTTTTTT
.	TRBV30	TRBD1	TRBJ2-4	CAWSKTGRGQIRGLLGIQYF	TGTGCCTGGAGTAAAACGGGCAGGGGGCAAATAAGAGGTCTACTGGGCATTCAGTACTTC
.	TRBV18	TRBD2	TRBJ2-1	CASSDGTSGYNEQFF	TGTGCCAGCTCAGACGGGACTAGCGGTTACAATGAGCAGTTCTTC
.	TRBV7-2	.	TRBJ1-1	CASSLGVARAGTEAFF	TGTGCCAGCAGCTTAGGTGTTGCCAGGGCGGGAACTGAAGCTTTCTTT
.	TRBV2	.	TRBJ1-1	CASRSDIEAFF	TGTGCCAGCAGGTCAGACATTGAAGCTTTCTTT
.	TRBV5-1	TRBD2	TRBJ2-1	CASSYGGVNNEQFF	TGCGCCAGCAGCTATGGGGGGGTTAACAATGAGCAGTTCTTC
.	TRBV10-3	TRBD1	TRBJ1-5	CAISPGTGSYQPQHF	TGTGCCATCAGCCCCGGGACAGGGTCCTATCAGCCCCAGCATTTT
.	TRBV5-8	.	TRBJ1-1	CASSLDSSYAEAFF	TGTGCCAGCAGCTTGGATTCCAGTTACGCTGAAGCTTTCTTT
once	TRBV6-6	TRBD1	TRBJ2-7	CATEQGKGEQYF	TGTGCCACAGAACAGGGGAAGGGCGAGCAGTACTTC
.	TRBV6-2/TRBV6-3	TRBD1	TRBJ1-5	CASSYHRSRDRTNQPQHF	TGTGCCAGCAGTTACCACCGATCCCGGGACAGAACCAATCAGCCCCAGCATTTT
.	TRBV19	TRBD1	TRBJ1-4	CASSKDRTPPGKLFF	TGTGCCAGTAGTAAGGACAGGACCCCCCCTGGAAAACTGTTTTTT
.	TRBV24-1	TRBD1	TRBJ2-2	CATSDTRQGDTGELFF	TGTGCCACCAGTGATACCCGACAGGGAGACACCGGGGAGCTGTTTTTT
.	TRBV6-5	.	TRBJ1-1	CASSSQTRNTEAFF	TGTGCCAGCAGTTCCCAGACTCGGAACACTGAAGCTTTCTTT
.	TRBV30	.	TRBJ1-6	CAWTRGGSYNSPLHF	TGTGCCTGGACCCGGGGAGGGAGCTATAATTCACCCCTCCACTTT
.	TRBV5-1	.	TRBJ2-1	CASSSGSAGGNEQFF	TGCGCCAGCAGTTCTGGGTCCGCCGGAGGCAATGAGCAGTTCTTC
few	TRBV5-6	TRBD1	TRBJ1-2	CASSFVGQNYGYTF	TGTGCCAGCAGCTTCGTGGGACAGAACTATGGCTACACCTTC
.	TRBV12-1	.	TRBJ2-1	CASSLFCLPGQEYNEQFF	TGTGCCAGCAGCTTATTTTGCCTACCGGGACAGGAGTACAATGAGCAGTTCTTC
.	TRBV29-1	.	TRBJ1-4	CSVKHDNEKLFF	TGCAGCGTTAAACACGATAATGAAAAACTGTTTTTT
once	TRBV9	.	TRBJ1-6	CASSVDGTPNSPLHF	TGTGCCAGCAGCGTAGATGGCACGCCCAATTCACCCCTCCACTTT
.	TRBV7-3	.	TRBJ2-6	CASSDVSVGANVLTF	TGTGCCAGCAGCGATGTAAGCGTAGGGGCCAACGTCCTGACTTTC
.	TRBV19	TRBD1	TRBJ1-5	CASSILHLGQVNQPQHF	TGTGCCAGTAGTATTCTCCATTTGGGACAGGTTAATCAGCCCCAGCATTTT
.	TRBV7-2	.	TRBJ2-3	CASSLTAFSTDTQYF	TGTGCCAGCAGCCTTACAGCTTTCAGCACAGATACGCAGTATTTT
.	TRBV2	.	TRBJ2-7	CASREDSYEQYF	TGTGCCAGCAGGGAGGACAGCTACGAGCAGTACTTC
.	TRBV28	TRBD2	TRBJ2-5	CASTGTRRETQYF	TGTGCCAGCACCGGGACTAGGAGGGAGACCCAGTACTTC
few	TRBV5-1	TRBD1	TRBJ1-3	CASSSDRSGNTIYF	TGCGCCAGCAGCTCGGACAGGTCTGGAAACACCATATATTTT
.	TRBV30	.	TRBJ1-1	CAWSVGLNTEAFF	TGTGCCTGGAGTGTGGGGCTGAACACTGAAGCTTTCTTT
.	TRBV19	TRBD1	TRBJ1-5	CASSTDRVQPQHF	TGTGCCAGTAGTACCGACAGGGTTCAGCCCCAGCATTTT
.	TRBV6-4	.	TRBJ2-1	CASGRDVLYNEQFF	TGTGCCAGCGGGCGGGACGTCCTGTACAATGAGCAGTTCTTC
.	TRBV7-8	.	TRBJ2-2	CASSLDLGAGELFF	TGTGCCAGCAGCTTAGATCTGGGAGCCGGGGAGCTGTTTTTT
.	TRBV30	TRBD1	TRBJ1-5	CAWSVSGQGYQPQHF	TGTGCCTGGAGTGTAAGCGGACAGGGGTACCAGCCCCAGCATTTT
.	TRBV28	.	TRBJ1-6	CASSLWAGQGENSPLHF	TGTGCCAGCAGTTTATGGGCCGGGCAGGGTGAGAATTCACCCCTCCACTTT
.	TRBV28	.	TRBJ2-3	CASIPQGGETDTQYF	TGTGCCAGCATCCCACAGGGGGGGGAAACAGATACGCAGTATTTT
.	TRBV18	.	TRBJ2-3	CASSPRNTDTQYF	TGTGCCAGCTCACCACGTAACACAGATACGCAGTATTTT
.	TRBV7-7	TRBD2	TRBJ2-5	CASSRTSGRTGETQYF	TGTGCCAGCAGCCGGACTAGCGGGAGAACTGGAGAGACCCAGTACTTC
.	TRBV3-1/TRBV3-2	.	TRBJ1-4	CASSLPQGTNEKLFF	TGTGCCAGCAGCCTTCCACAGGGAACGAATGAAAAACTGTTTTTT
.	TRBV2	TRBD1	TRBJ2-1	CASSLDRGDYNEQFF	TGTGCCAGCAGCCTGGACAGGGGCGACTACAATGAGCAGTTCTTC
.	TRBV27	TRBD2	TRBJ2-3	CASSLSGTSGIDTQYF	TGTGCCAGCAGTCTCTCCGGGACTAGCGGGATAGATACGCAGTATTTT
.	TRBV5-4	.	TRBJ2-7	CASSPGVSYEQYF	TGTGCCAGCAGCCCAGGGGTGAGCTACGAGCAGTACTTC
.	TRBV4-2	TRBD2	TRBJ2-7	CASSQDAGETSYEQYF	TGTGCCAGCAGCCAAGATGCGGGAGAGACCTCCTACGAGCAGTACTTC
.	TRBV19	TRBD2	TRBJ2-4	CASSRGSGMAENIQYF	TGTGCCAGTAGTAGAGGTAGCGGGATGGCTGAAAACATTCAGTACTTC
.	TRBV27	.	TRBJ1-1	CASSLSRNTEAFF	TGTGCCAGCAGTTTAAGCCGAAACACTGAAGCTTTCTTT
.	TRBV7-4	TRBD2	TRBJ2-2	CASSLVVAGGDPGELFF	TGTGCCAGCAGCTTAGTTGTAGCGGGAGGAGATCCCGGGGAGCTGTTTTTT
.	TRBV12-3/TRBV12-4	TRBD1	TRBJ1-2	CASSDRVGYGYTF	TGTGCCAGCAGTGACAGGGTTGGGTATGGCTACACCTTC
.	TRBV30	.	TRBJ2-3	CAWGTGADTQYF	TGTGCCTGGGGGACGGGGGCAGATACGCAGTATTTT